These 13 T cell receptor beta chains were all obtained from the same sample, sequenced in a study of blood T cells in healthy people across ages. For the second PCR, which ran for roughly 6 to 11 cycles, a sample-barcoded 5' primer and a J-beta primer mix were used. A single record per CDR3 protein comes from TCRdb applying MiXCR to the 5' RACE reads. The data show 1.5 million to 2 million distinct CDR3 sequences, 49% seen once. The sample taken for sequencing was blood. These receptors all stem from a woman in her thirties or forties in good health.

This clonotype has only a few counts. V is TRBV7-2 and J is TRBJ2-3; no reliable D call. The V gene's germline CDR1 is SGHTA and CDR2 FQGNSA. The V end was cut by 1 base, the J end by 2 bases, with 10 bases between. The CDR3 has 15 amino acids. The CDR3 sequence: CASSLGSIDTDTQYF. The CDR3 nucleotides are TGTGCCAGCAGCTTAGGGTCTATTGACACAGATACGCAGTATTTT.

In its sample, this clonotype was seen a few times. CDR3 sequence (DNA): TGTGCCAGCAGCCAGGATCCAGGACAGGGGCCCGGGGTTTACAATGAGCAGTTCTTC. It specifies CASSQDPGQGPGVYNEQFF. The rearrangement links TRBV4-2 to TRBJ2-1; TRBD1 aligns across 9 bases. This CDR3 is built from 19 residues. CDR1 and CDR2 from the germline V gene are LGHNA and YNFKEQ. Germline trimming cut 3 bases from V and 4 bases from J; bases unmatched to any gene: 16.

This clonotype turned up a few times. The J gene is TRBJ2-7, the V gene TRBV13; TRBD1 matches at 7 bases. The CDR3 totals 15 residues. Germline V gene lookup returns CDR1 PRHDT and CDR2 FYEKMQ (reference sequence). The trim removed 4 bases at V and 7 bases at J, leaving 13 bases unmatched. The CDR3 spells CASSSASKGAEEQYF. The DNA of the CDR3 is TGTGCCAGCAGCTCGGCATCTAAGGGGGCGGAGGAGCAGTACTTC.

The chain couples TRBV20-1 to TRBJ2-7, with a tentative D call TRBD2 (6 bases). V shed 5 bases and J shed 5 bases, with 10 bases lying between them. The CDR3 is 11 residues long. Germline loops: CDR1 DFQATT, CDR2 SNEGSKA (reference sequence). CDR3 nucleotides: TGCAGTGCTCTCCGGGGGAACGAGCAGTACTTC. Protein sequence: CSALRGNEQYF.

V usage is TRBV7-2 and J usage is TRBJ2-3; D may correspond to TRBD1 or TRBD2 (5 bases each). The CDR3 extends over 17 amino acids. V lost 2 bases and J 0 bases, leaving 15 bases between the germline ends. From germline, CDR1 is SGHTA and CDR2 FQGNSA. The CDR3 loop reads CASSLRGVGVSTDTQYF. CDR3 nucleotides: TGTGCCAGCAGCTTAAGGGGTGTGGGGGTCAGCACAGATACGCAGTATTTT.

This rearrangement joins TRBV4-2 to TRBJ2-5; 11 bases line up with TRBD2. Germline CDR1 is LGHNA and CDR2 is YNFKEQ. V lost 1 base to trimming and J lost 4 bases; unmatched junction nucleotides: 5. The CDR3 length is 16 residues. CDR3 in DNA: TGTGCCAGCAGCCAAGCGCTAGCGGGGGGCCGAGAGACCCAGTACTTC. Its translation is CASSQALAGGRETQYF.

This chain uses TRBV6-5 with TRBJ2-1; D ambiguous. Germline CDR1 reads MNHEY; CDR2 reads SVGAGI. The length of the CDR3 is 13 residues. V was trimmed by 7 bases and J by 6 bases, leaving 13 bases between them. The CDR3 is CASTFSGANEQFF. The CDR3 DNA is TGTGCCAGCACCTTCTCGGGTGCCAATGAGCAGTTCTTC.

This clonotype has a handful of counts. This sequence joins TRBV4-2 and TRBJ2-1; 12 bases match TRBD2. V gave up 4 bases and J gave up 7 bases; unmatched junction bases: 5. CDR3 length: 15 amino acids. Germline CDR1 and CDR2: LGHNA and YNFKEQ. The CDR3 nucleotides read TGTGCCAGCAGCCCACTAGCGGGGGGAAAGAATGAGCAGTTCTTC. Amino acid sequence: CASSPLAGGKNEQFF.

The V gene is TRBV12-3 or TRBV12-4, the J gene TRBJ2-7; possible D gene TRBD1, 5 bases. V lost 1 base to trimming and J lost 5 bases, with 9 bases between them. This CDR3 contains 13 residues. CDR3: CASSLDWGHEQYF. CDR3 bases: TGTGCCAGCAGTTTAGATTGGGGCCACGAGCAGTACTTC.

This clonotype appeared a few times. V and J are TRBV5-1 and TRBJ2-5; 11 bases are shared with TRBD2. Germline CDR1 reads SGHRS; CDR2 reads YFSETQ. This CDR3 contains 17 residues. V was clipped by 4 bases and J by 0 bases; unmatched bases: 8. In DNA form, the CDR3 reads TGCGCCAGCAGCCACCAGACTAGCGGGGCTAACCAAGAGACCCAGTACTTC. Protein: CASSHQTSGANQETQYF.

This clonotype was observed a few times. This chain links TRBV4-3 with TRBJ2-3; TRBD2 matches 10 bases. V was clipped by 1 base and J by 5 bases; unmatched bases: 6. Germline CDR1 reads LGHNA; CDR2 reads YSLEER. The CDR3 extends over 16 amino acids. The CDR3 reads CASSQVAGGEGDTQYF. The DNA for the CDR3 is TGCGCCAGCAGCCAAGTAGCGGGGGGCGAAGGAGATACGCAGTATTTT.

The rearrangement joins TRBV6-6 to TRBJ2-5; possible D gene TRBD2, 5 bases. The last part of the DNA fits TRBJ2-1 better; the J call may be wrong. This CDR3 has 12 amino acids. Germline CDR1 is MNHNY and CDR2 is SVGAGI (reference sequence). CDR3 DNA sequence: TGTGCCAGCAACGGGGTTCAAGAGACCCAGTTCTTC. Residues: CASNGVQETQFF.

The chain is built from TRBV28 and TRBJ1-2, with D possibly being TRBD1 (5 bases). There are 16 residues in the CDR3. CDR1 is MDHEN, CDR2 SYDVKM, per germline. Deletions cut 2 bases from V and 2 bases from J, with 15 bases between. CDR3 region: CASSLGARARNYGYTF. CDR3 bases: TGTGCCAGCAGTTTAGGGGCCAGGGCTAGGAACTATGGCTACACCTTC.